This entry features one TCR beta chain sequence. What it binds is not known. The data originate from a study of chemoradiotherapy in HPV16-positive cancers. Broader study findings: Candidate HPV-specific clones and E7-related TCR motifs grew in tumor during treatment.

Assay used: immunoSEQ multiplex PCR; TCRdb lists only in-frame clones, some missing. Seen here are 14,000 or so clones, approximately 70% observed once, and the top ten hold roughly 19%. CDR1 SGHRS and CDR2 YFSETQ come from the germline V gene. Trimming stripped 4 bases from V and 0 bases from J, with 11 bases between. The CDR3 is made up of 15 amino acids. The gene calls are TRBV5-1 and TRBJ1-3, with unresolved D. Sampling was conducted from a patient who underwent chemoradiotherapy. This TCR came from a human donor with HPV-associated anogenital cancer. CDR3 in amino acids: CASSLDGNSGNTIYF. The CDR3 DNA is TGCGCCAGCAGCCTGGACGGGAACTCTGGAAACACCATATATTTT.